Listed below are T cell receptor beta chains from one sample, sequenced in a study of coeliac disease. Method: immunoSEQ multiplex PCR; TCRdb's copy keeps in-frame clones and lacks some. Of around 6,500 clones detected, around 60% appear once; the ten largest clones hold about 6.7%. Sequencing was performed on lamina propria lymphocytes from the gut. Receptors originate from a man aged 50 to 60 with active celiac disease. Each CDR3 is given with its conserved first and last residue. The D gene is left open where the match is weak. Some rows have no size entry. The others give once, few or many, or a class for an expanded clone.

clone_size j_call d_call v_call cdr3_length cdr3_aa cdr3_nt
few TRBJ2-2 . TRBV2 15 CASSYVEMNTGELFF TGTGCCAGCAGTTATGTTGAGATGAACACCGGGGAGCTGTTTTTT
. TRBJ2-1 . TRBV15 15 CATSREGNRGRQQFF TGTGCCACCAGCAGAGAGGGGAACAGAGGGAGGCAGCAGTTCTTC
hyperexpanded TRBJ1-4 . TRBV4-1 14 CASSLGQPGEKLFF TGCGCCAGCAGCCTAGGACAGCCGGGAGAAAAACTGTTTTTT
. TRBJ2-5 TRBD1 TRBV19 13 CASRDRGQETQYF TGTGCCAGTAGAGACAGGGGCCAAGAGACCCAGTACTTC
. TRBJ2-1 TRBD2 TRBV19 15 CASRPGTSGHNEQFF TGTGCCAGCCGCCCCGGGACTAGCGGTCACAATGAGCAGTTCTTC
few TRBJ2-2 . TRBV4-1 15 CASSQSRAYTGELFF TGCGCCAGCAGCCAATCCAGGGCTTACACCGGGGAGCTGTTTTTT
few TRBJ2-3 . TRBV7-8 17 CASSLAGGTQAGDTQYF TGTGCCAGCAGCTTAGCTGGCGGGACCCAGGCGGGGGATACGCAGTATTTT
few TRBJ1-2 TRBD1 TRBV6-1 14 CASRRTGGEGGYTF TGTGCCAGCAGGAGAACAGGGGGCGAGGGAGGCTACACCTTC
. TRBJ2-3 TRBD2 TRBV18 16 CASSPLVTSGTDTQYF TGTGCCAGCTCACCACTGGTTACTAGCGGGACAGATACGCAGTATTTT
. TRBJ2-5 TRBD1 TRBV27 15 CASSHRDRVQETQYF TGTGCCAGCAGCCACCGGGACAGGGTCCAAGAGACCCAGTACTTC
. TRBJ2-5 . TRBV4-3 14 CASSQDSSAETQYF TGCGCCAGCAGCCAGGATTCTAGCGCAGAGACCCAGTACTTC
. TRBJ1-3 TRBD1 TRBV5-1 15 CASSPDTGAGNTIYF TGCGCCAGCAGCCCTGATACAGGGGCTGGAAACACCATATATTTT
. TRBJ2-3 TRBD2 TRBV7-9 17 CASSPWTSGRVTDTQYF TGTGCCAGCAGCCCCTGGACTAGCGGGAGGGTCACAGATACGCAGTATTTT
. TRBJ2-3 . TRBV5-6 13 CASSLFGVDTQYF TGTGCCAGCAGCTTGTTCGGGGTTGATACGCAGTATTTT
. TRBJ1-6 . TRBV18 15 CASSPQPGNNSPLHF TGTGCCAGCTCACCACAACCAGGGAATAATTCACCCCTCCACTTT
. TRBJ1-5 . TRBV19 15 CASRPGLLGNQPQHF TGTGCCAGTCGTCCGGGTTTACTCGGCAATCAGCCCCAGCATTTT
few TRBJ1-4 . TRBV25-1 15 CASSQDFVSGEKLFF TGTGCCAGCAGCCAAGACTTCGTCTCAGGGGAAAAACTGTTTTTT
. TRBJ1-2 . TRBV9 14 CASSVDPGGGGYTF TGTGCCAGCAGCGTTGACCCCGGGGGTGGTGGCTACACCTTC
. TRBJ2-1 TRBD2 TRBV28 15 CASSSIAGGPSEQFF TGTGCCAGCAGTTCGATAGCGGGGGGGCCTAGTGAGCAGTTCTTC
. TRBJ2-2 . TRBV29-1 13 CSARDTFTGELFF TGCAGCGCCCGGGACACCTTCACCGGGGAGCTGTTTTTT
. TRBJ2-1 TRBD2 TRBV4-3 16 CASSLRWREGWGEQFF TGCGCCAGCAGCCTTCGATGGCGGGAGGGTTGGGGCGAGCAGTTCTTC
. TRBJ2-1 . TRBV19 15 CASSTTGHLYNEQFF TGTGCCAGTAGTACCACGGGACACCTCTACAATGAGCAGTTCTTC
. TRBJ2-1 TRBD2 TRBV10-2 16 CASSDLSGRAGNEQFF TGCGCCAGCAGTGACCTTAGCGGGAGGGCCGGTAATGAGCAGTTCTTC
. TRBJ2-3 TRBD1 TRBV27 16 CASNRGQGGNTDTQYF TGTGCCAGCAACCGGGGACAGGGGGGTAACACAGATACGCAGTATTTT
few TRBJ1-1 . TRBV30 13 CACPGTHYTEAFF TGTGCCTGCCCGGGGACACACTACACTGAAGCTTTCTTT
few TRBJ1-5 . TRBV11-2 15 CASSGGGVGNQPQHF TGTGCCAGCAGTGGGGGGGGTGTAGGCAATCAGCCCCAGCATTTT
few TRBJ2-5 TRBD2 TRBV2 13 CASSASGQETQYF TGTGCCAGCAGTGCTAGCGGCCAAGAGACCCAGTACTTC
. TRBJ2-5 TRBD2 TRBV4-2 16 CASSPSGQRDGETQYF TGTGCCAGCAGCCCCAGCGGGCAGCGGGACGGTGAGACCCAGTACTTC
. TRBJ2-1 . TRBV28 14 CASSPSGVYNEQFF TGTGCCAGCAGCCCATCAGGTGTCTACAATGAGCAGTTCTTC
. TRBJ2-4 . TRBV11-2 16 CASSGYWRFGKNIQYF TGTGCCAGCAGCGGCTATTGGAGGTTTGGCAAAAACATTCAGTACTTC
. TRBJ2-5 TRBD2 TRBV7-2 17 CASSGGLAGGPGETQYF TGTGCCAGCAGCGGTGGACTAGCGGGAGGGCCCGGGGAGACCCAGTACTTC
. TRBJ1-3 . TRBV10-1 17 CASSEGSGQDCVDTIYF TGCGCCAGCAGTGAGGGATCTGGGCAGGATTGTGTAGACACCATATATTTT
. TRBJ2-7 TRBD1 TRBV20-1 8 CSARQGVF TGCAGTGCTAGGCAGGGGGTCTTC
. TRBJ2-3 TRBD1 TRBV19 16 CASSPAGGGGTDTQYF TGTGCCAGTAGTCCAGCAGGGGGCGGAGGAACAGATACGCAGTATTTT
. TRBJ1-2 . TRBV29-1 13 CGGGGGTSYGYTF TGCGGGGGCGGGGGAGGGACCTCCTATGGCTACACCTTC
few TRBJ1-1 TRBD1 TRBV5-1 12 CASSVGQGEAFF TGCGCCAGCAGCGTGGGACAGGGAGAAGCTTTCTTT
. TRBJ1-5 . TRBV6-1 14 CASSPQGSNQPQHF TGTGCCAGCAGTCCTCAGGGTAGCAATCAGCCCCAGCATTTT
once TRBJ1-1 . TRBV6-1 13 CASSSRQAIEAFF TGTGCCAGCAGTTCCCGACAGGCGATTGAAGCTTTCTTT
. TRBJ2-7 TRBD2 TRBV27 14 CASKLLAGAGEQYF TGTGCCAGCAAATTACTAGCGGGGGCAGGCGAGCAGTACTTC
. TRBJ2-2 TRBD2 TRBV29-1 14 CSVKLAVNTGELFF TGCAGCGTTAAACTAGCGGTAAACACCGGGGAGCTGTTTTTT
. TRBJ1-5 . TRBV7-7 13 CASSPDRNQPQHF TGTGCTAGCAGCCCCGACAGGAATCAGCCCCAGCATTTT
. TRBJ1-4 . TRBV19 12 CASSTSREKLFF TGTGCCAGTAGTACTTCGCGGGAAAAACTGTTTTTT
few TRBJ1-6 . TRBV7-9 15 CASSLKAYGNSPLHF TGTGCCAGCAGCTTAAAGGCTTACGGGAATTCACCCCTCCACTTT
. TRBJ2-3 . TRBV2 14 CASSVTSFLSTQYF TGTGCCAGCAGTGTAACTAGTTTCTTGAGCACGCAGTATTTT